This TCR beta chain was sequenced for a study of shared clonotypes between healthy human individuals (dated by TCRdb to about 2020). Looking at the study overall: A few men and two women, aged 18 to 49 years, made up the cohort. To increase sequencing depth and limit assay-specific biases, TCR repertoire library preparation and sequencing were carried out by different laboratories using diverse techniques. Between about 0.8 and 9 billion PBMCs per donor were obtained by leukapheresis. For each donor, CD4 naive and CD4 memory were each run on three plates, CD8 naive on two plates, and CD8 memory on one plate. To estimate repertoire size and how much clonotype sharing occurs between individuals, the study deeply sequenced the blood TCR repertoires of about five healthy adults.

CDR1 and CDR2 (SNHLY, FYNNEI) derive from the germline V gene. The V end loses 9 bases and the J end loses 2 bases, and a stretch of 14 bases separates them. CDR3 length: 15 amino acids, cysteine to phenylalanine. Solely the CDR3 DNA is kept, with 45 bases framed from the first base. TCR CDR3 regions were amplified from genomic DNA by multiplex PCR using the deep immunoSEQ assay. For each cell subset, the extracted genomic DNA was distributed evenly across all wells of several immunoSEQ 96-well plates, and each plate served as one replicate. Each replicate PCR for sorted subsets received around 200 ng genomic DNA, equal to 28,000 or so T cell genomes. Purified libraries were measured with a Qubit 3.0 fluorometer, size-checked on a Bioanalyzer 2100, and measured again with the KAPA Library Quantification kit. A separate single-read 150-cycle Illumina NextSeq 550 flow cell was used to sequence each immunoSEQ 96-well plate. The study's processing was this. The immunoSEQ output contained only junctional sequences without quality scores, so filtering could not match that applied to full-length reads. Sequences were annotated with PyIR, a Python wrapper for IgBLAST v1.9, using IMGT germline references to assign V/J genes and CDR3. Reads were filtered out if the reads had weak V/J assignments (E-value above 1e-6), no CDR3, stop codons, out-of-frame junctions, or ambiguous translated residues. V3J clonotypes were defined as sequences sharing the same inferred V gene, J gene, and CDR3 amino acid sequence. The percentage overlap between two repertoires was calculated by dividing the number of shared unique clonotypes by the size of the smaller repertoire. Richness of each repertoire was evaluated using RTK rarefaction, the Chao1 estimator, and Recon v2.1 estimates of unobserved clonotypes. For all TCRbeta clonotypes obtained by the gDNA method from a few donors, generation probabilities were computed with OLGA. TCRdb stores this immuneACCESS table with in-frame sequences only. Part of the clones is absent; in the studies checked, under half of the shortfall reflects unresolved V genes, and no reason is known for the rest. From that table come the V and J calls and clone size; the DNA was used to work out D and trimming. The sample contains 550,000 to 650,000 clones, 90% to 97% of them found a single time. The ten biggest clones cover 0.095% to 0.13% of the sample.

CD8 naive samples were obtained by positive selection for CCR7 among CD45RO-negative cells, yielding a CD45RA+CCR7+ population from which TemRA cells were excluded. The donors were healthy, HIV-negative adults with no recently reported acute infections or vaccinations. Only Caucasian adults living in Nashville, Tennessee, USA were represented among the donors. After blood collection by leukapheresis, PBMCs were isolated using Ficoll-Histopaque density gradient centrifugation and then cryopreserved in the vapor phase of liquid nitrogen. Purity and quantity of every magnetically sorted T cell population were checked by analytical flow cytometry. Genomic DNA was isolated from every sorted fraction and measured by UV absorbance on a Nanodrop 2000c. A note on this clone: What this receptor recognizes is not known. Base qualities are not provided; no much larger clone lies one nucleotide away.

General findings and caveats noted by the study authors: Because the study included a small number of donors, the genetic and exposure-history diversity represented was limited. Only blood was sampled, and tissue TCR repertoires likely differ from those in blood. Even with the large sequencing depth, rarefaction of the sorted-subset datasets indicated that sequencing was incomplete. Naive subsets generally had larger estimated clonotype richness than memory subsets did. Across several donors, around 5.4% of naive CD4, around 3.5% of naive CD8, 2% to 2.5% of memory CD4, and approximately 0.4% of memory CD8 clonotypes were shared. Compared with non-shared clonotypes, the clonotypes found in all four sorted-subset donors had higher generation probabilities. Pairwise subsampling indicated that sequencing depth was expected to affect the degree of clonotype sharing among donors.

The specimen sequenced was naive CD8+ T cells sorted from blood. The cell subset or site tag for this specimen amounts to: CD45RA+CCR7+. Recombination connected TRBV2 to TRBJ2-6; the D element could tentatively be TRBD1 or TRBD2, as 5 bases agree for each. The clonotype was recovered from a woman in her twenties or thirties in good health. The CDR3 region reads CASKGIAPGANVLTF. The bases are TGTGCCAGTAAGGGGATAGCGCCTGGGGCCAACGTCCTGACTTTC.